One sample yielded the 7 T cell receptor beta chains listed below, sequenced in a study of neurological immune-mediated disorders. Via MiXCR, TCRdb re-called the 5' RACE reads, giving one row per CDR3 protein. The sample contains fewer than 85,000 distinct CDR3 sequences, roughly 18% of which appear only once. Sequences were obtained from PBMCs. Receptors were obtained from a woman in her thirties or forties in good health.

This clonotype was seen a few times. The CDR3 is CASSLDGYAQETQYF. Here the CDR3 DNA reads TGCGCCAGCAGCTTGGACGGCTACGCGCAAGAGACCCAGTACTTC. This chain connects TRBV5-1 to TRBJ2-5; D is ambiguous. The CDR3 is 15 amino acids. Per germline, CDR1 SGHRS and CDR2 YFSETQ. Trimming shortened V by 0 bases and J by 2 bases, and 11 bases separated the two germline ends.

This clonotype has ten or more counts. The V call is TRBV7-2, the J call TRBJ2-5; possible D gene TRBD2, 6 bases. This CDR3 is 14 amino acids long. Trimming cost V 5 bases and J 4 bases, with 14 bases left between them. Germline-derived CDR1 and CDR2 are SGHTA and FQGNSA. The CDR3 protein is CASSPLGRGETQYF. CDR3 DNA sequence: TGTGCCAGCAGCCCGCTGGGGCGGGGAGAGACCCAGTACTTC.

This clonotype appeared many times. The chain couples TRBV4-3 to TRBJ2-3; a weak D match, TRBD1 (6 bases). The germline V and J ends were trimmed by 4 bases and 2 bases, with 13 bases remaining between them. CDR3 length equals 15 residues. CDR1 and CDR2 (germline): LGHNA, YSLEER. The CDR3: CASSPGHFSTDTQYF. In DNA form, the CDR3 reads TGCGCCAGCAGCCCGGGACATTTTTCCACAGATACGCAGTATTTT.

Concerning this clonotype itself: One end of the junction varies from germline; a read error may be responsible. The chain links TRBV4-3 to TRBJ2-5; 8 positions match TRBD1. The germline gives CDR1 LGHNA, CDR2 YSLEER. The CDR3 has 17 amino acids. CDR3 amino acids: CASSKGKTGVLQETQYF. Here the CDR3 DNA reads TGCGCCAGCAGCAAAGGGAAGACAGGGGTTCTTCAAGAGACCCAGTACTTT.

This clonotype was recorded many times. The V and J genes are TRBV10-3 and TRBJ2-1; 9 bases are shared with TRBD2. This CDR3 comprises 15 residues. Germline CDR1 and CDR2: ENHRY and SYGVKD. The ends lost 3 bases at V and 4 bases at J; junction bases unmatched: 4. CDR3 bases: TGTGCCATCAGTGAAGTAGCGGGGGATTACAATGAGCAGTTCTTC. Its protein product is CAISEVAGDYNEQFF.

In this sample, this clonotype turned up many times. The V call is TRBV6-4, the J call TRBJ2-7, with D possibly TRBD1 on 6 matching bases. Germline CDR1 MRHNA, CDR2 SNTAGT. V lost 10 bases, J lost 0 bases, and 16 bases lay in between. There are 14 residues in the CDR3. The CDR3 loop reads CATPQGMVSYEQYV. The DNA for the CDR3 is TGTGCCACCCCACAGGGAATGGTCTCCTACGAGCAGTACGTC.

This clonotype was picked up many times. The genes are TRBV4-2 and TRBJ1-4; D is unresolved. V shed 1 base and J shed 10 bases, with 16 bases lying between them. The CDR3 sequence is 15 residues long. Germline assignment: CDR1 LGHNA and CDR2 YNFKEQ. CDR3: CASSQGPEAGGKLFF. For the CDR3, the DNA is TGTGCCAGCAGCCAAGGGCCTGAGGCGGGAGGAAAACTGTTTTTT.